This entry is about one TCR beta chain. The V end lost 2 bases, the J end lost 4 bases, and 13 bases lay between the germline ends. The CDR3 loop spans 15 amino acids. Per germline, CDR1 SGDLS and CDR2 YYNGEE. This entry comes from a study of blood T cell repertoires in COVID-19. Original handling: Quantification of nucleated cells was approximated via reference gene primer amplification. The protocol was immunoSEQ multiplex PCR, while the TCRdb copy is restricted to in-frame clones and leaves out a portion. V and J calls plus clone size are reproduced from that table; the DNA served to infer D and trimming. The sample has tens of thousands of clones, roughly 84% seen once.

The rearrangement links TRBV9 to TRBJ1-5; no firm D call. This TCR came from a man between 70 and 80 years old with acute or convalescent COVID-19. The sample was peripheral blood. CDR3 in amino acids: CASSVDGGSNQPQHF. The CDR3 coding sequence is TGTGCCAGCAGCGTGGACGGAGGCAGTAATCAGCCCCAGCATTTT.